The clone carrying this T cell receptor (beta chain) occurred a few times. What it binds is unknown. MiXCR was run by TCRdb on the RT-PCR reads, yielding one entry per CDR3 protein. The table lists under 850,000 distinct CDR3 sequences, about 18% of them singletons. The data derive from a study of response to subunit inactivated influenza vaccine. Findings of the study overall: Researchers suggested that each seasonal influenza vaccination recruits few new T cells.

The V gene end was trimmed by 7 bases and the J gene end by 14 bases; junction bases not matched to a gene: 10. This CDR3 has 13 amino acids. V is TRBV12-3 or TRBV12-4 and J is TRBJ2-1; TRBD2 agrees at 11 bases. Sequenced material: PBMCs from blood, taken 4 to 6 days after vaccination. The TCR originated in a man between 50 and 59 years old who received an inactivated influenza vaccine. In nucleotides, the CDR3 is TGTGCCAGCACCACTCTGACTAGCGGGACCGAGTTCTTC. This encodes CASTTLTSGTEFF.